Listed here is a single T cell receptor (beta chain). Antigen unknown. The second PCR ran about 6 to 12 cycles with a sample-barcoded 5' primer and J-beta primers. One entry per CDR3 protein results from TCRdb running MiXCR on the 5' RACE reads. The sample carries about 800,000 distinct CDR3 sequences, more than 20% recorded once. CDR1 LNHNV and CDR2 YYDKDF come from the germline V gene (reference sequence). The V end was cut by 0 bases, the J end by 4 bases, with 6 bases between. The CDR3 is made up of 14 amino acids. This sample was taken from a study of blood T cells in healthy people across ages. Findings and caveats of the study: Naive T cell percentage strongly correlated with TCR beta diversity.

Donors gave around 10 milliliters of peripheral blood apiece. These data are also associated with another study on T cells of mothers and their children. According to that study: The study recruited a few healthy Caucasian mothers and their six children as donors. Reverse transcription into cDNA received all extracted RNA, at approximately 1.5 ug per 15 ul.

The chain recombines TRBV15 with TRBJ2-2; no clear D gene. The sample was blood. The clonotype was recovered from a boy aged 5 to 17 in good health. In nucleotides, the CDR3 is TGTGCCACCAGCAGAGATCGAGGCACCGGGGAGCTGTTTTTT. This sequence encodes CATSRDRGTGELFF. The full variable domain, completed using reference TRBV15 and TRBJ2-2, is DAMVIQNPRYQVTQFGKPVTLSCSQTLNHNVMYWYQQKSSQAPKLLFHYYDKDFNNEADTPDNFQSRRPNTSFCFLDIRSPGLGDTAMYLCATSRDRGTGELFFGEGSRLTVL.